The 29 T cell receptor beta chains listed next were all sequenced from one sample in a study of spatial heterogeneity in lung cancer. Overall study findings and caveats: Tumors with more nonsynonymous mutations had more expanded intratumoral alpha and beta TCRs.

Time point meaning: sample taken at primary tumor resection. These receptors are not linked to any known antigen. TCRdb recomputed calls from the 5' RACE reads with MiXCR, one row per CDR3 protein. The data show 4,500 to 7,000 distinct CDR3 sequences, under 5% seen once. Sequenced material: lung tumor tissue, taken at surgery. The receptors were gathered from a male donor with early-stage non-small cell lung cancer.

This clonotype was counted at least ten times. This beta chain is off target for a library built for alpha chains, so its abundance means little. CDR3 nucleotides: TGCAGTGCTAGAGATCATTCGGGGGGGCGGGAGACCCAGTACTTC. This gives the protein CSARDHSGGRETQYF. V and J are TRBV20-1 and TRBJ2-5; TRBD2 matches at 8 bases. V trimming: 0 bases; J trimming: 5 bases; junction bases outside the gene matches: 8. The length of the CDR3 is 15 residues. Germline V gene lookup returns CDR1 DFQATT and CDR2 SNEGSKA (reference sequence).

The table lists this clonotype with many counts. With the library built for alpha chains, this beta chain is off target and its frequency is not meaningful. The chain joins TRBV5-4 to TRBJ2-5; tentatively, D is TRBD2 (6 bases). V lost 2 bases and J lost 5, with 10 bases in between. CDR1 is SGHNT, CDR2 YYREEE, per germline (reference sequence). This CDR3 is 13 amino acids long. The CDR3 protein is CASSFVGGETQYF. In DNA, the CDR3 is TGTGCCAGCAGCTTTGTAGGAGGGGAGACCCAGTACTTC.

This clonotype has a count of ten or more. With the library built for alpha chains, this beta chain is off target and its frequency is not meaningful. The genes are TRBV19 and TRBJ1-6; perhaps TRBD1 as D (6 bases). Trimming pared 4 bases from V and 7 bases from J, leaving 17 bases between. CDR1 is LNHDA, CDR2 SQIVND, per germline (reference sequence). The CDR3 contains 16 residues. The CDR3 here is CASSNQGLRLNSPLHF. CDR3 DNA sequence: TGTGCCAGTAGTAACCAGGGGCTACGGCTGAATTCACCCCTCCACTTT.

By share, this clonotype ranks as medium-sized. This beta chain is an off-target read within a library intended for alpha chains, so its frequency means little. The chain carries TRBV29-1 and TRBJ2-7, with 7 bases matching TRBD1. The CDR3 length is 15 residues. Per the germline V gene, CDR1 is SQVTM and CDR2 is ANQGSEA. V was pared by 5 bases and J by 3 bases, with 13 bases of the junction left unmatched. In DNA, the CDR3 is TGCAGCGTTTCACTCCCTGACAGGGTTGACTACGAGCAGTACTTC. It is translated as CSVSLPDRVDYEQYF.

This clonotype was picked up many times. The library was designed around alpha chains, so this beta chain is a stray read whose abundance carries little weight. The V gene is TRBV19, the J gene TRBJ2-1, with 7 bases fitting TRBD1. CDR1 is LNHDA and CDR2 is SQIVND in the germline V gene (reference sequence). Unmatched junction bases numbered 6, after V lost 7 bases and J lost 0 bases. This CDR3 has 15 amino acids. The CDR3 spells CASKLQGTSYNEQFF. In DNA form, the CDR3 reads TGTGCCAGTAAGCTACAGGGGACCTCCTACAATGAGCAGTTCTTC.

Ten or more counts support this clonotype. The library was prepared for alpha chains; this beta chain is a stray read, so its frequency means little. V usage is TRBV11-1 and J usage is TRBJ2-7, with D uncertain. This CDR3 spans 14 amino acids. CDR1 SGHAT and CDR2 FQDESV come from the germline V gene (reference sequence). Trimming left V 2 bases short and J 2 bases short, with 10 bases between. The CDR3 loop is CASSLLSPTYEQYF. CDR3 DNA sequence: TGTGCCAGCAGCTTACTGTCACCTACCTACGAGCAGTACTTC.

This clonotype is deemed large (0.1 to 1%). Found in a library prepared for alpha chains, this beta chain is an off-target read, and its abundance has little meaning. This chain links TRBV12-3 or TRBV12-4 with TRBJ2-1; no reliable D call. Trimming pared 6 bases from V and 3 bases from J, leaving 12 bases between. This CDR3 comprises 14 residues. CDR3 loop: CASSPTAVYNEQFF. CDR3 DNA: TGTGCCAGCAGCCCAACGGCGGTCTACAATGAGCAGTTCTTC.

This clonotype was recorded at least ten times. The library was designed around alpha chains, so this beta chain is a stray read whose abundance carries little weight. The V gene is TRBV20-1, the J gene TRBJ2-1, with TRBD1 matching 8 bases. The CDR3 runs to 14 residues. The trim removed 3 bases at V and 5 bases at J, leaving 6 bases unmatched. Germline CDR1 is DFQATT and CDR2 is SNEGSKA (reference sequence). CDR3 region: CSASLGQVNNEQFF. The CDR3, as DNA: TGCAGTGCTAGCCTGGGACAGGTAAACAATGAGCAGTTCTTC.

This clonotype was found many times. With the library built for alpha chains, this beta chain is off target and its frequency is not meaningful. This chain links TRBV4-1 with TRBJ2-3, with 7 bases matching TRBD2. CDR3 size: 15 residues. The ends lost 1 base at V and 4 bases at J; junction bases unmatched: 5. The V gene's germline CDR1 is MGHRA and CDR2 YSYEKL. The CDR3 nucleotides read TGCGCCAGCAGCCAAGTGAAACGGGAGGCAGATACGCAGTATTTT. Amino acid sequence: CASSQVKREADTQYF.

On this clonotype: As an off-target read in a library built for alpha chains, this beta chain has a frequency of little significance. The chain is built from TRBV10-2 and TRBJ1-6; TRBD1 aligns across 8 bases. CDR1 is WSHSY, CDR2 SAAADI, per germline. The length of the CDR3 is 12 residues. With V trimmed by 7 bases and J by 10 bases, 3 bases remained unmatched. Here the CDR3 DNA reads TGCGCCAGCACAGGGGGCGAGTCACCCCTCCACTTT. It yields the protein CASTGGESPLHF.

This clonotype was counted many times. Little can be read into the size of this beta chain, an off-target read in a library designed for alpha chains. J is TRBJ2-2 and V is TRBV20-1; 10 bases match TRBD1. V was clipped by 6 bases and J by 6 bases; unmatched bases: 10. CDR3 length: 15 residues. Germline V gene lookup returns CDR1 DFQATT and CDR2 SNEGSKA (reference sequence). CDR3 nucleotide sequence: TGCAGTGCGACTCCTCGGGACAGGGGCGCCGGGGAGCTGTTTTTT. This codes for CSATPRDRGAGELFF.

This clonotype was recorded at least ten times. This beta chain represents an off-target read in a library built for alpha chains; its size is of limited meaning. The chain uses TRBV20-1 and TRBJ2-7, with 11 positions matching TRBD2. The CDR3 runs 14 residues. Trimming cost V 1 base and J 5 bases; bases outside gene matches: 4. Germline-derived CDR1 and CDR2 are DFQATT and SNEGSKA (reference sequence). The CDR3 reads CSARGLAGGDEQYF. In DNA, the CDR3 is TGCAGTGCTAGAGGTCTAGCGGGAGGAGACGAGCAGTACTTC.

This clonotype was counted at least ten times. This beta chain represents an off-target read in a library built for alpha chains; its size is of limited meaning. The V and J genes are TRBV4-1 and TRBJ1-4; D not certain. V gave up 4 bases and J gave up 10 bases, with 13 bases separating them. This CDR3 is built from 13 residues. CDR1 and CDR2 from the germline V gene are MGHRA and YSYEKL. CDR3 DNA sequence: TGCGCCAGCAGCCCTCGGACGCAAGGAAAACTGTTTTTT. Protein sequence: CASSPRTQGKLFF.

This clonotype has ten or more counts. Because the library targeted alpha chains, this beta chain is an off-target read whose size means little. The chain recombines TRBV20-1 with TRBJ2-7; 7 bases match TRBD1. CDR1 is DFQATT, CDR2 SNEGSKA, per germline (reference sequence). V was clipped by 6 bases and J by 2 bases; unmatched bases: 7. This CDR3 has 13 residues. The DNA of the CDR3 is TGCAGTGCGCACGGGACAGACACCTACGAGCAGTACTTC. Protein sequence: CSAHGTDTYEQYF.

This clonotype was counted many times. This beta chain is an off-target read within a library intended for alpha chains, so its frequency means little. The rearrangement joins TRBV15 to TRBJ2-1, with TRBD2 as a possible D gene (5 bases). In germline, CDR1 is LNHNV, CDR2 YYDKDF (reference sequence). V lost 4 bases and J lost 9, with 13 bases in between. The CDR3 length is 13 residues. The CDR3 DNA reads TGTGCCACCAGCACCACTAGTCTCACTGAGCAGTTCTTC. Residues: CATSTTSLTEQFF. Full variable domain (missing parts from reference TRBV15 and TRBJ2-1): DAMVIQNPRYQVTQFGKPVTLSCSQTLNHNVMYWYQQKSSQAPKLLFHYYDKDFNNEADTPDNFQSRRPNTSFCFLDIRSPGLGDTAMYLCATSTTSLTEQFFGPGTRLTVL.

This clonotype was detected ten times or more. This beta chain is an off-target read within a library intended for alpha chains, so its frequency means little. The genes are TRBV11-2 and TRBJ2-1; 7 positions agree with TRBD1. This CDR3 is 13 amino acids long. J lost 6 bases, V lost 8 bases, and 7 bases had no gene match. Looked up from germline, CDR1 is SGHAT and CDR2 is FQNNGV. In nucleotides, the CDR3 is TGTGCCAGCCGAAGACAGGGAAGCAATGAGCAGTTCTTC. Protein product: CASRRQGSNEQFF.

This clonotype was seen many times. A library prepared for alpha chains yielded this beta chain as an off-target read; its size is of little meaning. CDR3 residues: CAIRQAGGSTDTQYF. The CDR3 bases are TGTGCCATCAGACAAGCGGGAGGGAGCACAGATACGCAGTATTTT. The chain is built from TRBV10-3 and TRBJ2-3; the match to TRBD2 covers 10 bases. Germline trimming cut 6 bases from V and 0 bases from J; bases unmatched to any gene: 3. CDR1 is ENHRY and CDR2 is SYGVKD in the germline V gene. The CDR3 has 15 amino acids.

This clonotype was observed a few times. This beta chain is an off-target read within a library intended for alpha chains, so its frequency means little. The chain joins TRBV28 to TRBJ1-2, with 8 bases matching TRBD1. J lost 4 bases, V lost 4 bases, and 5 bases had no gene match. CDR1 and CDR2 from the germline V gene are MDHEN and SYDVKM. The CDR3 covers 14 residues. As DNA, the CDR3 is TGTGCCAGCAGTTCCCCAGGGGGCTTCTATGGCTACACCTTC. Protein product: CASSSPGGFYGYTF.

On this clonotype itself: This beta chain is a stray sequence in a library constructed for alpha chains; its clone size is not meaningful. The chain links TRBV13 to TRBJ1-4; D is possibly TRBD1 (5 bases). The CDR3 length is 14 residues. The germline CDR1 and CDR2 sequences are PRHDT and FYEKMQ (reference sequence). With 5 bases removed from V and 8 bases from J, the gap between germline ends came to 15 bases. The CDR3 nucleotides read TGTGCCAGCAGCGAACAGGATTTTTCGGAAAAACTGTTTTTT. Translating gives CASSEQDFSEKLFF. Based on the CDR3 plus reference TRBV13 and TRBJ1-4, the full variable domain is AAGVIQSPRHLIKEKRETATLKCYPIPRHDTVYWYQQGPGQDPQFLISFYEKMQSDKGSIPDRFSAQQFSDYHSELNMSSLELGDSALYFCASSEQDFSEKLFFGSGTQLSVL.

This clonotype was seen many times. A library prepared for alpha chains yielded this beta chain as an off-target read; its size is of little meaning. This chain links TRBV5-1 with TRBJ1-1; D possibly corresponds to TRBD1 (6 bases). V gave up 6 bases and J gave up 8 bases, with 23 bases separating them. The CDR3 consists of 15 residues. CDR1 and CDR2 (germline): SGHRS, YFSETQ. The CDR3 loop is CASTTWTGAPGEAFF. The DNA of the CDR3 is TGCGCCAGCACCACTTGGACGGGGGCTCCTGGAGAAGCTTTCTTT.

This clonotype was counted only a few times. Found in a library prepared for alpha chains, this beta chain is an off-target read, and its abundance has little meaning. This chain joins TRBV7-2 and TRBJ2-3; D possibly matches TRBD1 or TRBD2 (5 bases each). The germline V gene has CDR1 SGHTA and CDR2 FQGNSA. The CDR3 has 18 residues. V was pared by 4 bases and J by 4 bases, with 24 bases between. The CDR3 loop reads CASSSPNGTPRRSDTQYF. The CDR3 DNA follows: TGTGCCAGCAGCTCCCCCAACGGGACCCCACGGAGGTCAGATACGCAGTATTTT.

In its sample, this clonotype was seen many times. Being off target in a library aimed at alpha chains, this beta chain has a size of little meaning. The J gene is TRBJ2-3, the V gene TRBV7-9, with 9 bases identical to TRBD1. The junction had 1 base not matched to a gene; V was cut back by 1 base and J by 2 bases. Per germline, CDR1 SEHNR and CDR2 FQNEAQ (reference sequence). CDR3 length: 15 residues. This chain's CDR3 is CASSLGTGVTDTQYF. The CDR3 bases are TGTGCCAGCAGCTTAGGGACAGGGGTCACAGATACGCAGTATTTT.

This clonotype is medium-sized within its sample. The library was designed around alpha chains, so this beta chain is a stray read whose abundance carries little weight. The chain joins TRBV20-1 to TRBJ1-5; no firm D call. From germline, CDR1 is DFQATT and CDR2 SNEGSKA (reference sequence). V lost 0 bases and J lost 0, with 12 bases in between. This CDR3 spans 16 amino acids. DNA of the CDR3: TGCAGTGCTAGAGACCCTCTCCCTTATAGCAATCAGCCCCAGCATTTT. Translating gives CSARDPLPYSNQPQHF.

This clonotype was found many times. This beta chain slipped into a library made for alpha chains as a stray read, so its size is not meaningful. The V call is TRBV28, the J call TRBJ1-1, with 8 bases lining up with TRBD1. Trimming removed 6 bases from V and 4 bases from J; junction bases left unmatched: 7. The length of the CDR3 is 14 residues. The V gene's germline CDR1 is MDHEN and CDR2 SYDVKM. DNA for the CDR3: TGTGCCAGCAGCCAGCAGGGGGCGCGCACTGAAGCTTTCTTT. Translating it yields CASSQQGARTEAFF. Filled out from reference TRBV28 and TRBJ1-1, the complete variable domain reads DVKVTQSSRYLVKRTGEKVFLECVQDMDHENMFWYRQDPGLGLRLIYFSYDVKMKEKGDIPEGYSVSREKKERFSLILESASTNQTSMYLCASSQQGARTEAFFGQGTRLTVV.

In regard to this clonotype: This beta chain turned up in a library designed for alpha chains; as an off-target read, its abundance says little. The chain employs TRBV14 and TRBJ2-6, with D unclear. This CDR3 comprises 17 residues. Between the trimmed V and J ends, which lost 0 bases and 0 bases, there was a span of 9 bases. Per the germline V gene, CDR1 is SGHDN and CDR2 is FVKESK. In nucleotides, the CDR3 is TGTGCCAGCAGCCAAGATAACGGGTACTCTGGGGCCAACGTCCTGACTTTC. Amino acid sequence: CASSQDNGYSGANVLTF.

This clonotype appeared many times. Because this beta chain is a stray read in a library intended to capture alpha chains, its abundance should not be given much weight. The chain combines TRBV12-3 or TRBV12-4 with TRBJ2-3; 9 bases agree with TRBD2. CDR3 length: 16 amino acids. Unmatched junction bases numbered 4, after V lost 1 base and J lost 2 bases. In DNA, the CDR3 is TGTGCCAGCAGTTTAGGCCTAGCGGGGACCACAGATACGCAGTATTTT. This gives the protein CASSLGLAGTTDTQYF.

The sample holds many counts of this clonotype. With the library built for alpha chains, this beta chain is off target and its frequency is not meaningful. The chain employs TRBV20-1 and TRBJ2-3; 9 nucleotides match TRBD2. This CDR3 comprises 15 residues. Trimming removed 3 bases from V and 2 bases from J; junction bases left unmatched: 6. From germline, CDR1 is DFQATT and CDR2 SNEGSKA (reference sequence). This chain's CDR3 is CSASSLAGATDTQYF. For the CDR3, the DNA is TGCAGTGCTAGTTCACTAGCGGGCGCCACAGATACGCAGTATTTT.

This clonotype occurred a few times. Because the library targeted alpha chains, this beta chain is an off-target read whose size means little. The chain has TRBV5-1 and TRBJ2-7; maybe TRBD2 (6 bases). Trimming took off 0 bases at V and 0 bases at J, with 13 bases between the two ends. There are 16 residues in the CDR3. Per the germline V gene, CDR1 is SGHRS and CDR2 is YFSETQ. CDR3 sequence reads: CASSLAGGLSSYEQYF. The CDR3 nucleotides are TGCGCCAGCAGCTTGGCCGGAGGGCTCAGCTCCTACGAGCAGTACTTC.

This clonotype was counted ten times or more. Because this beta chain is a stray read in a library intended to capture alpha chains, its abundance should not be given much weight. This chain uses TRBV4-2 with TRBJ2-3; 10 nucleotides agree with TRBD2. After removal of 5 bases from V and 4 bases from J, the junction contained 15 bases not matched to a gene. The CDR3 is 18 residues long. Germline loops: CDR1 LGHNA, CDR2 YNFKEQ. CDR3 nucleotides: TGTGCCAGCAGCACGGCAGCGGGAGGGCCGGGGCACGCAGATACGCAGTATTTT. Translation gives CASSTAAGGPGHADTQYF.